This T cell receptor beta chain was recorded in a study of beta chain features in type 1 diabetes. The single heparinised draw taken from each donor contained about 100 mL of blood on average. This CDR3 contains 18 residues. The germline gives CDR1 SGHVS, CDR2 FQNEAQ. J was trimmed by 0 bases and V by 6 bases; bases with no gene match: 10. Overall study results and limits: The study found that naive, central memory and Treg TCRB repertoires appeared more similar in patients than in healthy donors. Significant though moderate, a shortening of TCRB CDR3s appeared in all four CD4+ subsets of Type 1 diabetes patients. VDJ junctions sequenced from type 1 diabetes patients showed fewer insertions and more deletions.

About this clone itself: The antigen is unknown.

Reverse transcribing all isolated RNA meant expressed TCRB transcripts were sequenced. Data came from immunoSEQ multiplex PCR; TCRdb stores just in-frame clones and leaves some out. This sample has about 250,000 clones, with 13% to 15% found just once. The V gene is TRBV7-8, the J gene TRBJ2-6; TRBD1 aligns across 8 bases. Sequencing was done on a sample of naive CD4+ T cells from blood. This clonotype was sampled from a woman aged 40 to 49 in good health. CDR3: CASRPPGQVSSGANVLTF. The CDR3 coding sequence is TGTGCCAGCAGACCACCGGGACAGGTTAGCTCTGGGGCCAACGTCCTGACTTTC.